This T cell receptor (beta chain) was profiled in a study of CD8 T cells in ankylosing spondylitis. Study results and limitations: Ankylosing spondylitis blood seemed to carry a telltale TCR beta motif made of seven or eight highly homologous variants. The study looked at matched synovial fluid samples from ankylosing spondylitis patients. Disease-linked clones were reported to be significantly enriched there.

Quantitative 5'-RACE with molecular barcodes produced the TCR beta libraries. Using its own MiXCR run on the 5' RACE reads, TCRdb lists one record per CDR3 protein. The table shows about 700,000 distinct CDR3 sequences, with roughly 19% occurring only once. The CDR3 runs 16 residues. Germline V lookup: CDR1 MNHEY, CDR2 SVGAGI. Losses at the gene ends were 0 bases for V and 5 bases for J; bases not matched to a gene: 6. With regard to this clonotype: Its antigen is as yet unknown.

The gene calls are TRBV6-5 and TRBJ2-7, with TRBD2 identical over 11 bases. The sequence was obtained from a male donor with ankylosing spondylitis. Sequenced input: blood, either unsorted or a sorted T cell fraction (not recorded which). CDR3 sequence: CASSYSLAGGTHEQYF. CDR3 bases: TGTGCCAGCAGTTACTCCCTAGCGGGAGGAACCCACGAGCAGTACTTC.